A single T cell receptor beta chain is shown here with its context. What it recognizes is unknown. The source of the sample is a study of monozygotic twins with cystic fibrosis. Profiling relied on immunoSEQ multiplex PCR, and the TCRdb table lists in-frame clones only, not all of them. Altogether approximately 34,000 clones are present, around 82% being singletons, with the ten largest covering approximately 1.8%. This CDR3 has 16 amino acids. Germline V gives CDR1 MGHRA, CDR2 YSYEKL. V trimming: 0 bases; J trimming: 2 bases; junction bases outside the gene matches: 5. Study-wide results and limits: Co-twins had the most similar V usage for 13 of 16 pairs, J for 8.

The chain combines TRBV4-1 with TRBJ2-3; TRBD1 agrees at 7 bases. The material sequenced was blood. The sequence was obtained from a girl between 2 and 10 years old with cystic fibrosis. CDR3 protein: CASSQDTGTVTDTQYF. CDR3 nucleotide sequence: TGCGCCAGCAGCCAAGATACCGGGACAGTCACAGATACGCAGTATTTT.